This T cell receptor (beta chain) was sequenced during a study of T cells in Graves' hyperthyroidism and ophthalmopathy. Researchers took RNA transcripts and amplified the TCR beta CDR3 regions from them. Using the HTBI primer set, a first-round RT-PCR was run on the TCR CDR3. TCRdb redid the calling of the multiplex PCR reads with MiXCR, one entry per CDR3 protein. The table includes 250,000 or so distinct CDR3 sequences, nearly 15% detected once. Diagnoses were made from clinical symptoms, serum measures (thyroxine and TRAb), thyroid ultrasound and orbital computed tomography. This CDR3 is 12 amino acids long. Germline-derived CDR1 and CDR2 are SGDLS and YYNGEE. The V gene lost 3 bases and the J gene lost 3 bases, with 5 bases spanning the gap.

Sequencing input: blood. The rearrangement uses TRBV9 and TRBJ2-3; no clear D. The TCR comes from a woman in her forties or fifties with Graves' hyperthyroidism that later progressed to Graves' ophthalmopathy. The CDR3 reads CASSDGTDTQYF. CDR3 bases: TGTGCCAGCAGCGATGGGACAGATACGCAGTATTTT.